This T cell receptor beta chain is drawn from a study of cytomegalovirus exposure and HLA in healthy donors. Findings and caveats of the study: In a later analysis, a genetic analysis reported fewer productive-TCR N-insertions in an Asian-associated ancestry cluster than the cohort average.

Germline V gene data show CDR1 as SGHDT and CDR2 as YYEEEE. The junction had 5 bases not matched to a gene; V was cut back by 2 bases and J by 8 bases. The length of the CDR3 is 15 residues. Notes on this clone: The antigen is unknown.

It was with 60 Vbeta and 13 Jbeta primers that the PCR ran. Here immunoSEQ multiplex PCR was the method, and the copy in TCRdb shows in-frame clones only, minus some. The table has tens of thousands of clones, around 80% seen once; the top ten hold about 4.4%. This clonotype was sampled from a male donor in good health and CMV-seropositive. This rearrangement joins TRBV5-6 to TRBJ1-6; 9 bases match TRBD1. The specimen sequenced was PBMCs. DNA for the CDR3: TGTGCCAGCAGCTTATTGGACAGGGGTCATTCACCCCTCCACTTT. This sequence encodes CASSLLDRGHSPLHF.